What follows is one T cell receptor (beta chain) and its context. This clonotype showed up many times. Its antigen specificity is not known. There are no base qualities to consult, and no much larger clone falls within one base. TCR beta CDR3 regions were amplified from RNA transcripts. A first-round RT-PCR of the TCR CDR3 used the HTBI primer set with the Qiagen OneStep RT-PCR kit. Libraries were constructed in a second round of multiplex PCR, after which size selection and purification were performed. Sequencing of the libraries was done on an Illumina HiSeq2000 using paired-end 100 bp reads. In the source study's methods: SOAPnuke was used to process the raw data, removing reads that contained adapters or uncalled bases, had a mean Phred below 15, or lacked an exact match to the constant primer or identifier. COPE v1.2.5 was used to merge the high-quality paired reads, and each unique nucleotide sequence was defined as a clonotype. MiTCR v1.1 was used to align clonotypes to the IMGT TRBV, TRBD and TRBJ reference segments. The analysis included only V-J combinations with a frequency above 0.0001, which together covered 99% to 99.2% of the repertoires. The TCS score was defined as F50 (clonal expansion) divided by E x V (chaos), with BLOSUM62-based TCRdist calculated between CDR3 peptides within each V-J. Welch's t-statistics and random forest reduced 500 to 650 V-J features to 13, which were used in a naive Bayes classifier (R e1071). TCRdb handled the public reads itself, with Q25 trimming in fastp and clone calling in MiXCR, and kept productive beta chains. Identical CDR3 proteins give one entry, which carries the most common genes and DNA. TCRdb's processing, not the study's, gives the V and J calls here. This sample comprises approximately 710,000 distinct CDR3 sequences, approximately 15% of them detected only once. Of the sample, roughly a sixth falls within the top ten clones.

The CDR1 and CDR2 encoded by the germline V gene (reference sequence) are GTSNPN and SVGIG. Including the terminal cysteine and phenylalanine, the CDR3 comprises 12 residues. Kept here is only the CDR3 DNA, which spans 36 bases and is read in frame from base 1. The V and J ends are trimmed by 2 bases and 8 bases, leaving 10 bases between them. Stable Graves' hyperthyroidism was defined as no progression to ophthalmopathy during 18 months of follow-up. Hyperthyroidism patients were aged 18 to 65 years and newly diagnosed, with disease duration of less than 2 months. The study excluded patients with uncontrolled infections, other autoimmune diseases, pregnancy or lactation. Diagnoses were based on clinical symptoms, serum thyroxine and TRAb, thyroid ultrasound and orbital computed tomography. PBMCs were separated from roughly 10 ml of fresh peripheral blood using Ficoll-Paque density gradient centrifugation. Total RNA was extracted with Trizol reagent, and quality was checked on an Agilent 2100 Bioanalyzer.

This entry comes from a study of T cells in Graves' hyperthyroidism and ophthalmopathy (dated by TCRdb to about 2019). In terms of the full investigation: Peripheral blood samples were taken at initial diagnosis, before any treatment was given. TCR V-J signatures able to tell the groups apart were searched for in a discovery cohort of approximately 95 patients, of whom over 40 had Graves' ophthalmopathy and around 56 had stable Graves' hyperthyroidism. Prospective prediction of ophthalmopathy was tested in an independent validation cohort of some 19 hyperthyroidism patients and around 16 patients who later progressed to ophthalmopathy. The 100 or so discovery patients were divided at random into training and test sets in a 7:3 ratio. In six Graves' hyperthyroidism patients, the study also compared T-cell repertoires from thyroid tissue with T-cell repertoires from blood. After blood sampling, hyperthyroidism patients were treated with methimazole at a starting dose of 30 mg daily, and ophthalmopathy patients were treated with high-dose intravenous methylprednisolone. TCR Vbeta CDR3 sequencing of some 140 peripheral blood samples (over 40 ophthalmopathy, 75 hyperthyroidism and approximately 17 progressor patients) is reported in the paper. Points the paper makes about the study in general: Sample size was not statistically predetermined, and investigators were not blinded to group allocation. A model built on a 13 V-J signature distinguished ophthalmopathy from stable hyperthyroidism, reaching about 88% sensitivity and 81.08% specificity in cross-validation and 80%/75% in testing. In validation, the model predicted progression to ophthalmopathy a median of roughly 6.5 months before onset, with roughly 70% sensitivity and about 72% specificity. Most expanded thyroid clonotypes (frequency above 0.001) were also detected in blood, a finding suggesting that blood repertoires may reflect thyroid immune responses.

Sequenced material: blood. The rearranged chain carries TRBV30 and TRBJ2-1, with the D gene too uncertain to name. This receptor was taken from a man between 45 and 60 years old with Graves' hyperthyroidism. The CDR3 amino acid sequence is: CAWSPLGYEQFF. The nucleotide sequence is given as TGTGCCTGGAGTCCGCTAGGTTATGAGCAGTTCTTC.